This T cell receptor (beta chain) was obtained from a study of blood T cell repertoires in COVID-19. Profiled with immunoSEQ multiplex PCR; TCRdb holds only in-frame clones, not every one. The table lists about 330,000 clones, more than 80% of them singletons. The CDR3 extends over 14 amino acids. With V trimmed by 1 base and J by 9 bases, 6 bases remained unmatched. The V gene's germline CDR1 is LGHDT and CDR2 YNNKEL (reference sequence). A single count supports this clone. The source material was peripheral blood. The chain links TRBV3-1 (or the pseudogene TRBV3-2) to TRBJ1-5; 7 positions agree with TRBD1. The TCR comes from a man between 18 and 29 years old who had recovered from COVID-19. The CDR3 reads CASSQGAGGLPQHF. Here the CDR3 DNA reads TGTGCCAGCAGCCAAGGGGCAGGGGGGTTGCCCCAGCATTTT.